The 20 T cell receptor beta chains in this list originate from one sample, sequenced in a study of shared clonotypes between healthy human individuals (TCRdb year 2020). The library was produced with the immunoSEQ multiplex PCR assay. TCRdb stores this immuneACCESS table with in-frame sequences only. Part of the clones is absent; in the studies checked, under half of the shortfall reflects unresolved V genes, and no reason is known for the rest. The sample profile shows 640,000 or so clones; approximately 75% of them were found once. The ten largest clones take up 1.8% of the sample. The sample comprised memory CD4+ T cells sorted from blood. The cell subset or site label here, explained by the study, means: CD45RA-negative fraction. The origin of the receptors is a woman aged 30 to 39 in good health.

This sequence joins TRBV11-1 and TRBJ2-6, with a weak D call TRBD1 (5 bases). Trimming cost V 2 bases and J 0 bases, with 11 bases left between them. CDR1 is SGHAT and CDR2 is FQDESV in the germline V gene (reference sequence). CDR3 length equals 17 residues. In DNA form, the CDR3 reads TGTGCCAGCAGCTTACAGGGTTCAAGCTCTGGGGCCAACGTCCTGACTTTC. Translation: CASSLQGSSSGANVLTF.

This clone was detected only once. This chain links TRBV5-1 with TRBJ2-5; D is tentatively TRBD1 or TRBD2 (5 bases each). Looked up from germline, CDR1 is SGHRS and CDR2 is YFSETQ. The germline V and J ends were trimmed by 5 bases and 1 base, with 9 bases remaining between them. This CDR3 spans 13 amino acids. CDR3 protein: CASRSGTQETQYF. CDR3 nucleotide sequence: TGCGCCAGCAGGTCCGGGACCCAAGAGACCCAGTACTTC.

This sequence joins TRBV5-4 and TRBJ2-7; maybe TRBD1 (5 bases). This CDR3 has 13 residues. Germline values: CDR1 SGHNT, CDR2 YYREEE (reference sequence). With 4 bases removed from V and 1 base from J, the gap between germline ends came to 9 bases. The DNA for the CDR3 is TGTGCCAGCAGCCGGGCAGGGTCCTACGAGCAGTACTTC. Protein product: CASSRAGSYEQYF.

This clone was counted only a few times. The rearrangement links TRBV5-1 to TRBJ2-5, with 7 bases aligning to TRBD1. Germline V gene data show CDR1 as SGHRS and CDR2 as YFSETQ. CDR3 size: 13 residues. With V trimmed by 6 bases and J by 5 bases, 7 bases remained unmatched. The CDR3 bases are TGCGCCAGCACCGGGCCCAGGGGGGAGACCCAGTACTTC. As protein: CASTGPRGETQYF.

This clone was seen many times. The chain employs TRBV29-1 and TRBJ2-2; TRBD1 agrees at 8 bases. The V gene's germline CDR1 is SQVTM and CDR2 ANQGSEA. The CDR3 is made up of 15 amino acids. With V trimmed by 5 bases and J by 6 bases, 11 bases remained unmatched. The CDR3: CSVIPQGAAAGELFF. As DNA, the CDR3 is TGCAGCGTTATCCCCCAGGGGGCGGCCGCCGGGGAGCTGTTTTTT.

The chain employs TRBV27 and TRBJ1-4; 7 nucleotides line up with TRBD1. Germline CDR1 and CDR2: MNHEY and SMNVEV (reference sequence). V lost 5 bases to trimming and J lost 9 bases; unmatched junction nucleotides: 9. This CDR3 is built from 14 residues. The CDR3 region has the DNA TGTGCCAGCAGTCCTAACCGGGACAGTAAAAAACTGTTTTTT. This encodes CASSPNRDSKKLFF. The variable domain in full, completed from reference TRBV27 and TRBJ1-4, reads EAQVTQNPRYLITVTGKKLTVTCSQNMNHEYMSWYRQDPGLGLRQIYYSMNVEVTDKGDVPEGYKVSRKEKRNFPLILESPSPNQTSLYFCASSPNRDSKKLFFGSGTQLSVL.

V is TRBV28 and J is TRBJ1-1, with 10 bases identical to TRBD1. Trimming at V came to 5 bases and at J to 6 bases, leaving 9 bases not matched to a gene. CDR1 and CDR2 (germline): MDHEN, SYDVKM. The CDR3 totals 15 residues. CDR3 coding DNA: TGTGCCAGCAGTCGAACGACAGGGGGCCGCGCTGAAGCTTTCTTT. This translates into CASSRTTGGRAEAFF.

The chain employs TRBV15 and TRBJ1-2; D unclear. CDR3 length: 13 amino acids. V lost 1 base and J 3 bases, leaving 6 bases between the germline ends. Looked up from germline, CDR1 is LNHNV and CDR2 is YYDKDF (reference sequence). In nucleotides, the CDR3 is TGTGCCACCAGCAGAGTGGTGGACTATGGCTACACCTTC. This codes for CATSRVVDYGYTF. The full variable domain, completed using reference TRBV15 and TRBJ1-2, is DAMVIQNPRYQVTQFGKPVTLSCSQTLNHNVMYWYQQKSSQAPKLLFHYYDKDFNNEADTPDNFQSRRPNTSFCFLDIRSPGLGDTAMYLCATSRVVDYGYTFGSGTRLTVV.

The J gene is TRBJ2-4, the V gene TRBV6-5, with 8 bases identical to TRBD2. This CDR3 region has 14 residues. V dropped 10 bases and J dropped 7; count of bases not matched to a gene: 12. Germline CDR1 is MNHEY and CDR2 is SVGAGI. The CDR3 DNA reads TGTGCCACATCTAGAGCGGGAGAATCGAACATTCAGTACTTC. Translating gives CATSRAGESNIQYF.

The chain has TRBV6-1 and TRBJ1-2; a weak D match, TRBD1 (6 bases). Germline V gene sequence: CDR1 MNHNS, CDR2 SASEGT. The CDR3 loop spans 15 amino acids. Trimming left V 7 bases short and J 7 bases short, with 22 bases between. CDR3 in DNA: TGTGCCAGCAAGAATCAGATACAGGGAAATAGTGGCTACACCTTC. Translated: CASKNQIQGNSGYTF.

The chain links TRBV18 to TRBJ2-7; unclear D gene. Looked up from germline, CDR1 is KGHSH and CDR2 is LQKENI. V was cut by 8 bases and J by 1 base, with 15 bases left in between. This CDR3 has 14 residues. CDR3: CASLRAADSYEQYF. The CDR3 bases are TGTGCCAGCCTAAGGGCAGCAGATTCCTACGAGCAGTACTTC.

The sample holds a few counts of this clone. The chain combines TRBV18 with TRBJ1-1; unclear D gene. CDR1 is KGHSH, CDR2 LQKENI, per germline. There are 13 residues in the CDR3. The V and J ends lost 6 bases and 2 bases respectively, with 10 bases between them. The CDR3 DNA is TGTGCCAGCTCCGGTACACATAACACTGAAGCTTTCTTT. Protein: CASSGTHNTEAFF.

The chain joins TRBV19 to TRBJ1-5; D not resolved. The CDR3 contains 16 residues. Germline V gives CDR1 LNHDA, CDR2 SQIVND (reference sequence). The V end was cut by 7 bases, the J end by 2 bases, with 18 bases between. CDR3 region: CASKAPGVRGNQPQHF. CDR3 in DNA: TGTGCCAGTAAAGCCCCTGGGGTCCGGGGCAATCAGCCCCAGCATTTT.

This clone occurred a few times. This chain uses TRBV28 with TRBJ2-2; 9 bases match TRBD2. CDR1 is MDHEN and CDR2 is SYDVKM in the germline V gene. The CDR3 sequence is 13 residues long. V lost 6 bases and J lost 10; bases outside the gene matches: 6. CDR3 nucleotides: TGTGCCAGCAGCTCGGCGGGACTAGCGGAGCTGTTTTTT. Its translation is CASSSAGLAELFF.

CDR3 nucleotide sequence: TGTGCCAGCAGCCCCTACCCGACTAGCGGGAGTAGGACCTACGAGCAGTACTTC. It translates to CASSPYPTSGSRTYEQYF. The chain couples TRBV7-9 to TRBJ2-7; 12 nucleotides agree with TRBD2. The CDR3 totals 18 residues. In germline, CDR1 is SEHNR, CDR2 FQNEAQ (reference sequence). V shed 5 bases and J 2 bases; nucleotides not matched to a gene: 13.

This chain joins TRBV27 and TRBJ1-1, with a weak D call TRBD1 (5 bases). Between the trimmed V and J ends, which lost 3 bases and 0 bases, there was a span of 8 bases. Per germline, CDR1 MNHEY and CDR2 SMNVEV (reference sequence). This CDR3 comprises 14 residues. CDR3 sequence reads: CASSFGGMNTEAFF. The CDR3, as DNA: TGTGCCAGCAGTTTTGGGGGAATGAACACTGAAGCTTTCTTT.

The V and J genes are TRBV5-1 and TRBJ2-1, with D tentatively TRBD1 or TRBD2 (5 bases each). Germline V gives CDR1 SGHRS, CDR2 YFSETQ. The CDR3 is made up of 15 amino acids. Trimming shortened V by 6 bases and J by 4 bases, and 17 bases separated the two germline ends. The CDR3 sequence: CASTNGHEGYNEQFF. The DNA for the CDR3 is TGCGCCAGCACAAACGGACATGAGGGATACAATGAGCAGTTCTTC.

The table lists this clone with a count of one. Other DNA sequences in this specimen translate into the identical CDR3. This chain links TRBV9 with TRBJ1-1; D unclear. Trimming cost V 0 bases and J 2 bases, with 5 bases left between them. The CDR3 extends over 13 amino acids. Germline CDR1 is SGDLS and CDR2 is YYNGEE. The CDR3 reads CASSVGPNTEAFF. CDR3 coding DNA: TGTGCCAGCAGCGTAGGGCCAAACACTGAAGCTTTCTTT. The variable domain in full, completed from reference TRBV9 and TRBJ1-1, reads DSGVTQTPKHLITATGQRVTLRCSPRSGDLSVYWYQQSLDQGLQFLIQYYNGEERAKGNILERFSAQQFPDLHSELNLSSLELGDSALYFCASSVGPNTEAFFGQGTRLTVV.

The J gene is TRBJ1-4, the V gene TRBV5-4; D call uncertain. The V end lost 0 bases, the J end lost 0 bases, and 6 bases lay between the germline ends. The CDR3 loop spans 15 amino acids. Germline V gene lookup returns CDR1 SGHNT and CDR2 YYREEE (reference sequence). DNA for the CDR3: TGTGCCAGCAGCTTGGGGGGAGCAACTAATGAAAAACTGTTTTTT. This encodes CASSLGGATNEKLFF.

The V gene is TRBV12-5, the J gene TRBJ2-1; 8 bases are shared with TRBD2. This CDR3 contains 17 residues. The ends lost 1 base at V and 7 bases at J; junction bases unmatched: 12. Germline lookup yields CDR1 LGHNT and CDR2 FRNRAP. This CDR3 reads CASGLGISGSVWNEQFF. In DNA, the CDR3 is TGTGCTAGTGGTTTGGGTATAAGCGGGAGTGTGTGGAATGAGCAGTTCTTC.